These 18 T cell receptor beta chains came from one sample sequenced in a study of persistence of HIV-infected CD4 T cells. Sequencing used immunoSEQ version 4 in survey mode. Assay used: immunoSEQ multiplex PCR; TCRdb lists only in-frame clones, some missing. The data hold 25,000 to 35,000 clones, with roughly 82% observed a single time. Stimulation used 10 ug/mL lysate from CMV-infected fibroblasts. Memory cells lacking CD40L and CD69 with high CD45RO were sorted. No antigen has been identified for these receptors. Sequences were derived from CD4+ T cells sorted from PBMCs after approximately 19-hour stimulation, sampled from a patient who received antiretroviral therapy. These receptor sequences come from an adult man with HIV who was CMV-seropositive.

The chain recombines TRBV6-4 with TRBJ1-1, with 7 bases fitting TRBD1. CDR3 length equals 17 residues. V was clipped by 7 bases and J by 0 bases; unmatched bases: 14. Germline CDR1 MRHNA, CDR2 SNTAGT. DNA for the CDR3: TGTGCCAGCAAGCCATGGGCCGGAACAGGGGTGAACACTGAAGCTTTCTTT. It specifies CASKPWAGTGVNTEAFF.

This clone appeared a few times. The rearrangement uses TRBV15 and TRBJ2-3, with D perhaps matching TRBD2 (6 bases). V was pared by 0 bases and J by 1 base, with 17 bases between. The CDR3 contains 18 residues. Germline V gene lookup returns CDR1 LNHNV and CDR2 YYDKDF (reference sequence). In nucleotides, the CDR3 is TGTGCCACCAGCAGAGATGAATGGGGACTCAAAGGCACAGATACGCAGTATTTT. Residues: CATSRDEWGLKGTDTQYF.

This clone was found a few times. V and J are TRBV3-1 (or the pseudogene TRBV3-2) and TRBJ2-2; 8 nucleotides line up with TRBD2. Germline loops: CDR1 LGHDT, CDR2 YNNKEL (reference sequence). V was pared by 3 bases and J by 3 bases, with 3 bases of the junction left unmatched. This CDR3 is 15 amino acids long. The CDR3 region has the DNA TGTGCCAGCAGCCACATACTAGCGGACACCGGGGAGCTGTTTTTT. Encoded protein: CASSHILADTGELFF.

This chain joins TRBV7-8 and TRBJ2-7; D gene uncertain. Germline V CDR1 and CDR2: SGHVS, FQNEAQ. CDR3 length: 17 amino acids. Trimming pared 1 base from V and 2 bases from J, leaving 18 bases between. The CDR3 nucleotides are TGTGCCAGCAGCTTAGGAGCTTTGGCACTAAGAGCCTACGAGCAGTACTTC. Translating it yields CASSLGALALRAYEQYF.

The V call is TRBV18, the J call TRBJ1-2, with D uncertain. Trimming removed 3 bases at V and 5 bases at J, with 19 bases between. The CDR3 spans 16 residues. CDR1 KGHSH and CDR2 LQKENI come from the germline V gene. The DNA of the CDR3 is TGTGCCAGCTCACCTTCACAGACTCCTGGGAAGTATGGCTACACCTTC. Translated, it gives CASSPSQTPGKYGYTF. Full variable domain (missing parts from reference TRBV18 and TRBJ1-2): NAGVMQNPRHLVRRRGQEARLRCSPMKGHSHVYWYRQLPEEGLKFMVYLQKENIIDESGMPKERFSAEFPKEGPSILRIQQVVRGDSAAYFCASSPSQTPGKYGYTFGSGTRLTVV.

The V and J genes are TRBV6-5 and TRBJ2-7; TRBD2 might be the D (7 bases). V shed 6 bases and J shed 4 bases, with 13 bases lying between them. Germline V lookup: CDR1 MNHEY, CDR2 SVGAGI. CDR3 length: 13 amino acids. CDR3 amino acids: CASRRGGAYEQYF. The DNA for the CDR3 is TGTGCCAGCAGGAGAGGGGGGGCGTACGAGCAGTACTTC.

V usage is TRBV18 and J usage is TRBJ1-2; 10 bases align to TRBD1. CDR3 size: 18 residues. V lost 3 bases, J lost 3 bases, and 13 bases stayed unmatched. CDR1 and CDR2 from the germline V gene are KGHSH and LQKENI. CDR3 nucleotides: TGTGCCAGCTCACCGCAGGGGACAGGGGCCTCGGAGCACTATGGCTACACCTTC. Translating gives CASSPQGTGASEHYGYTF.

The chain combines TRBV7-2 with TRBJ2-5; 15 bases align to TRBD2. This CDR3 contains 14 residues. J was trimmed by 12 bases and V by 4 bases; bases with no gene match: 6. Germline CDR1 SGHTA, CDR2 FQGNSA. CDR3 in DNA: TGTGCCAGCAGCTCGGGACTAGCGGGAGGCTTAAAGTACTTC. This encodes CASSSGLAGGLKYF.

This clone has more than one count but fewer than ten. The chain links TRBV7-8 to TRBJ2-1; TRBD1 matches at 9 bases. The CDR3 has 15 amino acids. Losses at the gene ends were 2 bases for V and 7 bases for J; bases not matched to a gene: 6. Germline V gene data show CDR1 as SGHVS and CDR2 as FQNEAQ. In DNA, the CDR3 is TGTGCCAGCAGCTTAAGGGGACAGGGTAGGAATGAGCAGTTCTTC. Translated, it gives CASSLRGQGRNEQFF. The whole variable domain, filled in from reference TRBV7-8 and TRBJ2-1, reads GAGVSQSPRYKVAKRGQDVALRCDPISGHVSLFWYQQALGQGPEFLTYFQNEAQLDKSGLPSDRFFAERPEGSVSTLKIQRTQQEDSAVYLCASSLRGQGRNEQFFGPGTRLTVL.

The gene calls are TRBV28 and TRBJ1-6; a weak D match, TRBD1 (5 bases). In germline, CDR1 is MDHEN, CDR2 SYDVKM. CDR3 size: 14 residues. V was shortened by 6 bases and J by 7 bases, with 13 bases between the two germline ends. The CDR3 spells CASRTGLQNSPLHF. DNA for the CDR3: TGTGCCAGCAGGACGGGACTGCAGAATTCACCCCTCCACTTT.

The V call is TRBV7-9, the J call TRBJ2-3; unclear D gene. The V gene's germline CDR1 is SEHNR and CDR2 FQNEAQ (reference sequence). V was clipped by 1 base and J by 1 base, with 15 bases between them. CDR3 length: 17 residues. The CDR3 protein is CASSLVPATSGTDTQYF. CDR3 sequence (DNA): TGTGCCAGCAGCTTAGTCCCCGCGACTTCGGGCACAGATACGCAGTATTTT. The variable domain in full, with the rest retrieved from reference TRBV7-9 and TRBJ2-3, is DTGVSQNPRHKITKRGQNVTFRCDPISEHNRLYWYRQTLGQGPEFLTYFQNEAQLEKSRLLSDRFSAERPKGSFSTLEIQRTEQGDSAMYLCASSLVPATSGTDTQYFGPGTRLTVL.

The genes are TRBV19 and TRBJ2-7; 7 nucleotides line up with TRBD1. Per germline, CDR1 LNHDA and CDR2 SQIVND (reference sequence). This CDR3 contains 14 residues. The junction had 2 bases not matched to a gene; V was cut back by 0 bases and J by 3 bases. CDR3 sequence: CASSIDYRGYEQYF. In nucleotides, the CDR3 is TGTGCCAGTAGTATAGATTACAGGGGCTACGAGCAGTACTTC.

The rearrangement joins TRBV6-2 or TRBV6-3 to TRBJ2-5; 9 nucleotides align to TRBD2. CDR1 is MNHEY and CDR2 is SVGEGT in the germline V gene. This CDR3 is built from 18 residues. V shed 0 bases and J 1 base; nucleotides not matched to a gene: 9. CDR3 residues: CASSYSRQRGETQETQYF. The CDR3 DNA is TGTGCCAGCAGTTACTCGAGACAGCGGGGGGAGACCCAAGAGACCCAGTACTTC.

CDR3 sequence reads: CASSIDTGEGEQFF. The CDR3 DNA reads as TGTGCCAGTAGTATAGACACCGGGGAGGGTGAGCAGTTCTTC. This rearrangement joins TRBV19 to TRBJ2-1, with 7 bases that match TRBD2. This CDR3 is built from 14 residues. Trimming removed 0 bases from V and 9 bases from J; junction bases left unmatched: 5. Germline CDR1 and CDR2: LNHDA and SQIVND (reference sequence).

This chain joins TRBV27 and TRBJ1-5, with 8 bases matching TRBD1. V gave up 3 bases and J gave up 4 bases; unmatched junction bases: 5. This CDR3 is 15 amino acids long. Germline-derived CDR1 and CDR2 are MNHEY and SMNVEV (reference sequence). Here the CDR3 reads CASSFGQGANQPQHF. The CDR3 region has the DNA TGTGCCAGCAGTTTTGGGCAGGGGGCGAATCAGCCCCAGCATTTT.

The CDR3 reads CASSTPQGASTGELFF. As DNA, the CDR3 is TGTGCCAGCTCGACGCCCCAGGGGGCCAGCACCGGGGAGCTGTTTTTT. The rearrangement uses TRBV18 and TRBJ2-2; 8 bases line up with TRBD1. CDR1 and CDR2 (germline): KGHSH, LQKENI. There are 16 residues in the CDR3. After removal of 6 bases from V and 4 bases from J, the junction contained 10 bases not matched to a gene.

This clone is a singleton in its sample. The chain couples TRBV23-1 to TRBJ1-4; D call uncertain. TRBV23-1 is given ORF status, its function remaining uncertain. Trimming took 2 bases from V and 8 from J, leaving 6 bases between them. The CDR3 extends over 12 amino acids. The CDR3 protein is CASSQIREKLFF. CDR3 sequence (DNA): TGCGCCAGCAGTCAAATCAGGGAAAAACTGTTTTTT.

The chain combines TRBV2 with TRBJ2-7, with D perhaps matching TRBD1 (6 bases). V was cut by 6 bases and J by 1 base, with 7 bases left in between. The CDR3 has 12 amino acids. Germline CDR1 and CDR2: SNHLY and FYNNEI. This CDR3 is CASRTGSYEQYF. CDR3 nucleotides: TGTGCCAGCAGGACAGGTTCCTACGAGCAGTACTTC.